This passage covers 28 T cell receptor beta chains from one sample sequenced in a study of cytomegalovirus exposure and HLA in healthy donors. 60 Vbeta and 13 Jbeta primers were used in PCR. Assay: immunoSEQ multiplex PCR; the TCRdb copy retains only in-frame clones and omits some. The sample yields over 150,000 clones, roughly 80% seen once. The sequenced sample was PBMCs. These TCRs come from a man in his thirties or forties in good health and CMV-seropositive.

The V and J genes are TRBV7-9 and TRBJ2-1, with D maybe TRBD2 (7 bases). V was trimmed by 2 bases and J by 2 bases, leaving 16 bases between them. The CDR3 sequence is 17 residues long. Germline CDR1 SEHNR, CDR2 FQNEAQ (reference sequence). CDR3 in DNA: TGTGCCAGCAGCTTATTTCGTATGCGGGGGCCCTACAATGAGCAGTTCTTC. Protein: CASSLFRMRGPYNEQFF.

The chain uses TRBV25-1 and TRBJ1-2, with D possibly TRBD1 on 6 matching bases. The CDR3 contains 14 residues. V lost 5 bases and J 4 bases, leaving 14 bases between the germline ends. Germline CDR1 is MGHDK and CDR2 is SYGVNS. CDR3 protein: CASSPQDRVYGYTF. The CDR3 DNA follows: TGTGCCAGCAGTCCCCAGGACAGAGTCTATGGCTACACCTTC.

This rearrangement joins TRBV6-6 to TRBJ2-3; the D gene is possibly TRBD1 (6 bases). V was cut by 2 bases and J by 3 bases, with 12 bases left in between. The CDR3 extends over 15 amino acids. Germline V gives CDR1 MNHNY, CDR2 SVGAGI (reference sequence). The chain's CDR3 is CASSYGTPRTDTQYF. In DNA, the CDR3 is TGTGCCAGCAGTTACGGGACACCGCGAACAGATACGCAGTATTTT.

The rearrangement uses TRBV9 and TRBJ1-4; no reliable D call. V lost 0 bases to trimming and J lost 4 bases, with 7 bases between them. Germline-derived CDR1 and CDR2 are SGDLS and YYNGEE. The CDR3 is 14 amino acids. This CDR3 is CASSVESVNEKLFF. CDR3 nucleotide sequence: TGTGCCAGCAGCGTAGAATCAGTTAATGAAAAACTGTTTTTT.

V gene TRBV5-1 combines with J gene TRBJ2-7, with a possible D match to TRBD1 (6 bases). This CDR3 has 13 residues. Between the trimmed V and J ends, which lost 0 bases and 5 bases, there was a span of 9 bases. Germline CDR1 and CDR2: SGHRS and YFSETQ. As DNA, the CDR3 is TGCGCCAGCAGCTTGGACAGGGTCAACGAGCAGTACTTC. It codes for CASSLDRVNEQYF.

In DNA, the CDR3 is TGTGCCAGCAGCGAGCCCCGGACAGGGGGACGCAATGAGCAGTTCTTC. Translating it yields CASSEPRTGGRNEQFF. The chain is built from TRBV9 and TRBJ2-1, with 10 bases that match TRBD1. CDR3 length equals 16 residues. The junction had 9 bases not matched to a gene; V was cut back by 3 bases and J by 6 bases. Germline V lookup: CDR1 SGDLS, CDR2 YYNGEE.

The chain is built from TRBV6-1 and TRBJ2-7; D may be TRBD1 (6 bases). This CDR3 has 15 amino acids. Germline CDR1 is MNHNS and CDR2 is SASEGT. V lost 8 bases and J lost 11, with 28 bases in between. This CDR3 reads CASYPIQGPRGSKYF. The CDR3 bases are TGTGCCAGCTACCCAATACAGGGCCCTAGGGGCAGCAAGTACTTC.

The V gene is TRBV27, the J gene TRBJ1-6; no firm D call. This CDR3 region has 13 residues. The germline CDR1 and CDR2 sequences are MNHEY and SMNVEV (reference sequence). With 3 bases removed from V and 6 bases from J, the gap between germline ends came to 6 bases. CDR3 residues: CASSFSVNSPLHF. CDR3 bases: TGTGCCAGCAGTTTCTCAGTTAATTCACCCCTCCACTTT.

The CDR3 sequence: CATSPGQGIGNYGYTF. CDR3 DNA: TGCGCCACTTCGCCGGGACAGGGAATTGGCAACTATGGCTACACCTTC. The chain joins TRBV4-1 to TRBJ1-2; 9 bases align to TRBD1. The CDR3 consists of 16 residues. Trimming took 10 bases from V and 2 from J; bases not matched to a gene: 14. The germline V gene encodes CDR1 MGHRA and CDR2 YSYEKL.

The genes are TRBV10-3 and TRBJ2-1; possible D gene TRBD2, 7 bases. Germline values: CDR1 ENHRY, CDR2 SYGVKD. The CDR3 has 13 amino acids. Trimming shortened V by 11 bases and J by 3 bases, and 14 bases separated the two germline ends. The DNA for the CDR3 is TGTGCCGGGGAAGGGGGGGTCTACAATGAGCAGTTCTTC. Its translation is CAGEGGVYNEQFF.

This clone was seen a few times. The chain uses TRBV5-5 and TRBJ1-3; D might be TRBD1 (5 bases). V lost 2 bases, J lost 3 bases, and 6 bases lay in between. The V gene's germline CDR1 is SGHKS and CDR2 YYEKEE (reference sequence). This CDR3 spans 13 amino acids. The CDR3 reads CASSFQGGNTIYF. The CDR3 DNA follows: TGTGCCAGCAGCTTCCAGGGTGGAAACACCATATATTTT.

The gene calls are TRBV5-6 and TRBJ2-1, with D possibly being TRBD2 (7 bases). The CDR3 is 16 amino acids. CDR1 and CDR2 (germline): SGHDT, YYEEEE. V was cut by 2 bases and J by 6 bases, with 18 bases left in between. The CDR3 protein is CASSFKGAGEGNEQFF. In nucleotides, the CDR3 is TGTGCCAGCAGCTTTAAAGGGGCAGGGGAGGGCAATGAGCAGTTCTTC.

The chain joins TRBV29-1 to TRBJ1-1; D unresolved. The germline CDR1 and CDR2 sequences are SQVTM and ANQGSEA. Trimming cost V 8 bases and J 4 bases, with 17 bases left between them. The CDR3 consists of 13 residues. The chain's CDR3 is CSSLARMGTEAFF. CDR3 DNA sequence: TGCAGCTCTTTAGCTCGCATGGGCACTGAAGCTTTCTTT.

In DNA form, the CDR3 reads TGTGCCAGCAGCTTGGTCGGCTCGGGGGGGAATTCACCCCTCCACTTT. Protein product: CASSLVGSGGNSPLHF. The V and J genes are TRBV5-4 and TRBJ1-6; TRBD1 might be the D (5 bases). Trimming left V 0 bases short and J 7 bases short, with 14 bases between. This CDR3 has 16 residues. Germline CDR1 SGHNT, CDR2 YYREEE (reference sequence).

The chain joins TRBV5-4 to TRBJ2-7, with D maybe TRBD1 (6 bases). This CDR3 region has 15 residues. Germline V gene sequence: CDR1 SGHNT, CDR2 YYREEE (reference sequence). V lost 4 bases and J lost 3, with 17 bases in between. The CDR3 loop is CASSEANRADYEQYF. The CDR3 DNA reads TGTGCCAGCAGCGAAGCGAACAGGGCCGACTACGAGCAGTACTTC.

The chain combines TRBV6-5 with TRBJ1-3; D uncertain. CDR3 length: 14 residues. Germline values: CDR1 MNHEY, CDR2 SVGAGI. V lost 8 bases and J 4 bases, leaving 15 bases between the germline ends. CDR3 protein: CASQSGRLGNTIYF. As DNA, the CDR3 is TGTGCCAGCCAATCCGGCAGGCTAGGAAACACCATATATTTT.

The V and J genes are TRBV27 and TRBJ2-2; D is ambiguous. Germline V gene sequence: CDR1 MNHEY, CDR2 SMNVEV (reference sequence). The CDR3 spans 15 residues. V was cut by 2 bases and J by 3 bases, with 10 bases left in between. The CDR3 region is CASSLVAGDTGELFF. CDR3 coding DNA: TGTGCCAGCAGTTTAGTGGCAGGCGACACCGGGGAGCTGTTTTTT.

This sequence joins TRBV5-4 and TRBJ2-1, with D perhaps matching TRBD2 (6 bases). There are 12 residues in the CDR3. Germline values: CDR1 SGHNT, CDR2 YYREEE (reference sequence). With 2 bases removed from V and 10 bases from J, the gap between germline ends came to 10 bases. The CDR3 sequence is CASSLGRGEQFF. The CDR3 coding sequence is TGTGCCAGCAGCTTAGGGCGGGGCGAGCAGTTCTTC.

The V and J genes are TRBV19 and TRBJ1-2, with D uncertain. V was pared by 3 bases and J by 3 bases, with 8 bases between. Germline V gene data show CDR1 as LNHDA and CDR2 as SQIVND (reference sequence). CDR3 length: 13 amino acids. The CDR3 bases are TGTGCCAGTAGTATGCGGGGAGACTATGGCTACACCTTC. It translates to CASSMRGDYGYTF.

This sequence joins TRBV11-2 and TRBJ1-1; weak D call: TRBD1 (5 bases). Trimming took 5 bases from V and 2 from J, leaving 12 bases between them. The V gene's germline CDR1 is SGHAT and CDR2 FQNNGV. CDR3 size: 14 residues. Written as DNA, the CDR3 is TGTGCCAGCAGCCCCTACCAGGGTAACACTGAAGCTTTCTTT. Encoded protein: CASSPYQGNTEAFF.

The rearrangement joins TRBV30 to TRBJ2-5; no reliable D call. This CDR3 is built from 12 residues. V lost 2 bases and J 3 bases, leaving 7 bases between the germline ends. The V gene's germline CDR1 is GTSNPN and CDR2 SVGIG (reference sequence). The CDR3 nucleotides read TGTGCCTGGAGTAATTCCGAAGAGACCCAGTACTTC. Protein sequence: CAWSNSEETQYF.

The rearrangement joins TRBV4-3 to TRBJ2-3; 11 positions match TRBD2. From germline, CDR1 is LGHNA and CDR2 YSLEER. There are 17 residues in the CDR3. Unmatched junction bases numbered 6, after V lost 4 bases and J lost 0 bases. In nucleotides, the CDR3 is TGCGCCAGCAGCCCGAGTACTAGCGGGAGTAGCACAGATACGCAGTATTTT. Translated, it gives CASSPSTSGSSTDTQYF.

J is TRBJ1-3 and V is TRBV28, with D unclear. Germline V lookup: CDR1 MDHEN, CDR2 SYDVKM. CDR3 length: 15 amino acids. Trimming took off 6 bases at V and 4 bases at J, with 16 bases between the two ends. In nucleotides, the CDR3 is TGTGCCAGCAGCACTCACACAGAAAGAGGAAACACCATATATTTT. This sequence encodes CASSTHTERGNTIYF.

This sequence joins TRBV4-2 and TRBJ2-1; 11 bases match TRBD2. Per germline, CDR1 LGHNA and CDR2 YNFKEQ. The J segment lost 3 bases and the V segment lost 2 bases, leaving 0 bases of the junction unmatched. The CDR3 runs to 15 residues. CDR3 sequence (DNA): TGTGCCAGCAGCCAAACTAGCGGGGGCTACAATGAGCAGTTCTTC. It codes for CASSQTSGGYNEQFF.

V is TRBV2 and J is TRBJ1-5; D gene uncertain. Deletions cut 6 bases from V and 0 bases from J, with 6 bases between. The CDR3 is made up of 13 amino acids. The germline V gene encodes CDR1 SNHLY and CDR2 FYNNEI. The CDR3 DNA reads as TGTGCCAGCAGGCGGGATAGCAATCAGCCCCAGCATTTT. Translated: CASRRDSNQPQHF.

The chain has TRBV10-1 and TRBJ2-2; the match to TRBD1 covers 7 bases. V trimming: 5 bases; J trimming: 5 bases; junction bases outside the gene matches: 5. Per germline, CDR1 WNHNN and CDR2 SYGVQD (reference sequence). The CDR3 is made up of 14 amino acids. CDR3 residues: CASSPRQGTGELFF. For the CDR3, the DNA is TGCGCCAGCAGTCCGAGACAGGGAACCGGGGAGCTGTTTTTT.

This clone was seen only once. The V call is TRBV18, the J call TRBJ2-7, with 10 bases matching TRBD1. CDR1 and CDR2 (germline): KGHSH, LQKENI. This CDR3 is built from 17 residues. V lost 6 bases and J lost 4; bases outside the gene matches: 15. CDR3 in DNA: TGTGCCAGCTCCCCGGGACCGACAGGGGGCCTTTTTTACGAGCAGTACTTC. Translating gives CASSPGPTGGLFYEQYF.

The chain recombines TRBV28 with TRBJ1-2; D remains unclear. The germline gives CDR1 MDHEN, CDR2 SYDVKM. The V and J ends lost 7 bases and 4 bases respectively, with 13 bases between them. The CDR3 sequence is 13 residues long. The CDR3 sequence: CASTRPGAYGYTF. CDR3 in DNA: TGTGCCAGCACCCGTCCCGGTGCCTATGGCTACACCTTC.